This T cell receptor beta chain is from a study of cytomegalovirus exposure and HLA in healthy donors (dated by TCRdb to about 2017). Regarding the complete study: The 666 repertoires of the first cohort and the approximately 110 validation repertoires were produced on the same platform, according to a later analysis. Besides the first cohort of 666 subjects, a separate validation cohort made up of over 100 different subjects was used. The study aimed to test whether cataloging public T cell receptors could reveal signatures of past pathogen exposure. To predict cytomegalovirus infection status, the study combined high-throughput TCR immunosequencing, statistical association of individual TCRs with disease status, and machine learning.

Separate from the approximately 700-subject first cohort, the validation cohort of more than 90 subjects was the group to which the donors belonged. The library came from the immunoSEQ multiplex PCR assay. Per the source publication's procedure: To diagnose cytomegalovirus status from the catalog of TCR beta chain sequences, a statistical classification framework was built. The clones in this table, taken by TCRdb from immuneACCESS, are in-frame only. Not every clone is retained; where verified, under half of the shortfall comes from an unresolved V gene, and the cause of the rest is unknown. V, J and clone size reflect that table, while D and trimming were determined from the DNA. The sample table lists 95,000 to 150,000 clones, more than 75% of them with a count of one. Around 1.9% of the sample belongs to the ten largest clones. About this clone: Its antigen has not been determined. The record has no base qualities; no much larger clone is one base away.

Including cysteine and phenylalanine, the CDR3 has 14 amino acids. The entry retains the CDR3 DNA only, 42 bases that are in frame from base 1. V loses 8 bases at its end and J loses 7 bases; junction bases beyond the gene matches: 10. The germline V gene (reference sequence) sets CDR1 to MNHEY and CDR2 to SMNVEV. Study-level results and caveats: Subsequent analysis determined that TCRs grouped into clusters in the first cohort also showed a tendency toward co-occurrence across the roughly 120 validation repertoires, and 85% to 95% of cluster scores exceeded 0. Most TCR sequences were observed very rarely across donors, whereas some public TCRs were present in many individuals. The authors suggested that the approach could potentially be generalized to other disease states and immunological phenotypes. A few of the identified cytomegalovirus-associated TCR beta chains were confirmed in vitro to be specific for cytomegalovirus antigens. Cytomegalovirus status was reported to be diagnosed by the classifier with high specificity and sensitivity in both the original and validation cohorts. A later analysis lacked HLA typing for the validation cohort, so it scored co-occurrence in that cohort across all 130 or so repertoires. A total of fewer than 200 TCR beta chains were listed by the study as associated with cytomegalovirus.

In this chain, TRBV27 is recombined with TRBJ2-1; TRBD2 agrees with 8 junctional bases. The material sequenced was PBMCs. This clonotype was sampled from a woman in her 30s in good health and CMV-seronegative. The bases are TGTGCCAGCGGTGTCTCGGGGGGGATAAATGAGCAGTTCTTC. This translates into CASGVSGGINEQFF.